This T cell receptor (beta chain) originates from a study of a mutant IDH1 vaccine in newly diagnosed glioma. Across the study: Vaccination began 4-6 weeks post radiotherapy alone, or with temozolomide cycles. Sex among treated patients split roughly 62% male, roughly 40% female; mean age was roughly 40 years.

Noted time point: week 35, safety follow-up. Every vaccine dose comprised 300 ug of mutant IDH1 20-mer peptide plus topical imiquimod. The patients received vaccinations eight times, in weeks 1, 3, 5, 7, 11, 15, 19 and 23. For this clone: Its target is unknown.

The data were produced by immunoSEQ multiplex PCR, yet TCRdb's version contains in-frame clones alone and is incomplete. The sample yields about 46,000 clones, over 80% seen once. This TCR came from a man in his fifties or sixties with glioma. Sequenced here: PBMCs, sampled from a glioma patient whose treatment included an IDH1 peptide vaccine.

The CDR3 is CASSIQDRKYF. The CDR3 coding sequence is TGTGCCAGCAGCATACAGGATAGAAAGTACTTC. V usage is TRBV7-6 and J usage is TRBJ2-7; maybe TRBD1 (5 bases). The CDR3 consists of 11 residues. Germline CDR1 is SGHVS and CDR2 is FNYEAQ. V was pared by 5 bases and J by 11 bases, with 13 bases between.